The rows below give T cell receptor beta chains drawn from one sample of a study of blood T cell repertoires in COVID-19. The method was immunoSEQ multiplex PCR; TCRdb's version includes in-frame clones alone and lacks a portion of them. This repertoire shows roughly 260,000 clones, 70% to 90% found once; its top ten account for about 2.5%. The material sequenced was peripheral blood. All receptors come from a woman in her 50s with acute or convalescent COVID-19. Each CDR3 is given with its conserved first and last residue. A D gene is named only where the DNA matches it firmly.

TRBV9	TRBJ2-5	-	16	TGTGCCAGCAGCAGAACCCCGCGGGACTCGCAAGAGACCCAGTACTTC	CASSRTPRDSQETQYF
TRBV6-5	TRBJ1-2	TRBD1	14	TGTGCCAGCAGTCTCGACAGGGCTACCTATGGCTACACCTTC	CASSLDRATYGYTF
TRBV6-4	TRBJ2-2	TRBD2	14	TGTGCCAGCAGCGTAGCGGGAGCCACCGGGGAGCTGTTTTTT	CASSVAGATGELFF
TRBV5-1	TRBJ2-5	TRBD2	15	TGCGCCAGCAGCCGACTAGCGGGAGGGCAAGAGACCCAGTACTTC	CASSRLAGGQETQYF
TRBV29-1	TRBJ2-3	-	15	TGCAGCATAGAGGAGCAGAGGATTAGCACAGATACGCAGTATTTT	CSIEEQRISTDTQYF
TRBV5-1	TRBJ2-1	-	13	TGCGCCAGCAGCTTGATCCCGGGTGATGAGCAGTTCTTC	CASSLIPGDEQFF
TRBV15	TRBJ2-5	-	15	TGTGCCACCAGCAGAGACGCGGGCGCCCTAGAGACCCAGTACTTC	CATSRDAGALETQYF
TRBV19	TRBJ1-5	TRBD1	15	TGTGCCAGTAGTATAGGGGACAGAATAGATCAGCCCCAGCATTTT	CASSIGDRIDQPQHF
TRBV5-5	TRBJ1-2	-	16	TGTGCCAGCAGTTTACCCAGTGGTACCGCTAACTATGGCTACACCTTC	CASSLPSGTANYGYTF
TRBV20-1	TRBJ2-7	-	11	TGCAGTGCTATCCCAGAATACGAGCAGTACTTC	CSAIPEYEQYF